This passage covers 15 T cell receptor beta chains from one sample sequenced in a study of neurological immune-mediated disorders. A single record per CDR3 protein comes from TCRdb applying MiXCR to the 5' RACE reads. Among 50,000 or so distinct CDR3 sequences listed, roughly 17% were seen once. The sample comprised PBMCs. The origin of the receptors is a man aged 55 to 70 in good health.

Of note for this clonotype: No conserved phenylalanine or tryptophan is present at the end of the CDR3, so a read error is the likely explanation. The chain joins TRBV5-1 to TRBJ2-4; 8 bases match TRBD1. Germline V lookup: CDR1 SGHRS, CDR2 YFSETQ. This CDR3 has 16 amino acids. The CDR3 here is CANSLGQEIAKNIQYY. CDR3 sequence (DNA): TGCGCCAACAGCTTGGGACAGGAGATAGCCAAAAACATTCAGTACTAC.

The V gene is TRBV6-2 or TRBV6-3, the J gene TRBJ2-7, with D uncertain. V dropped 5 bases and J dropped 4 bases, with 12 bases sitting between them. The CDR3 length is 13 residues. Germline values: CDR1 MNHEY, CDR2 SVGEGT. The CDR3 loop is CASSLPWRYEQYF. The CDR3 nucleotides are TGTGCCAGCAGTCTCCCCTGGCGGTACGAGCAGTACTTC.

This clonotype showed up many times. The chain joins TRBV29-1 to TRBJ2-1, with 7 bases lining up with TRBD2. Trimming took 0 bases from V and 4 from J; bases not matched to a gene: 6. This CDR3 contains 15 residues. The germline CDR1 and CDR2 sequences are SQVTM and ANQGSEA. Written as DNA, the CDR3 is TGCAGCGTTGAAGATCAACCTAGCGGATACAATGAGCAGTTCTTC. This codes for CSVEDQPSGYNEQFF.

This clonotype occurred many times. The chain employs TRBV10-3 and TRBJ1-1, with D possibly matching TRBD1 (5 bases). This CDR3 is built from 16 residues. With 6 bases removed from V and 5 bases from J, the gap between germline ends came to 22 bases. The germline V gene has CDR1 ENHRY and CDR2 SYGVKD. The CDR3 loop is CAIRGPGFREKTEAFF. CDR3 sequence (DNA): TGTGCCATCAGGGGCCCAGGGTTTCGGGAAAAAACTGAAGCTTTCTTT.

For this clonotype: This may arise from a read error, as a much more abundant clone is one base away. The genes are TRBV20-1 and TRBJ2-5; 10 nucleotides line up with TRBD2. J was trimmed by 5 bases and V by 3 bases; bases with no gene match: 6. CDR3 length: 14 amino acids. CDR1 DFQATT and CDR2 SNEGSKA come from the germline V gene (reference sequence). Here the CDR3 DNA reads TGCAGTGCTAGCGTCCCTAGCGGGAGTGAGACCCAGTACTTC. Amino acid sequence: CSASVPSGSETQYF.

This clonotype was recorded at least ten times. V usage is TRBV11-2 and J usage is TRBJ2-1, with D uncertain. This CDR3 region has 14 residues. Germline CDR1 reads SGHAT; CDR2 reads FQNNGV. V was cut by 6 bases and J by 2 bases, with 11 bases left in between. CDR3 residues: CASRRLLTYNEQFF. CDR3 bases: TGTGCCAGCAGACGGCTTTTGACCTACAATGAGCAGTTCTTC. The variable domain in full, completed from reference TRBV11-2 and TRBJ2-1, reads EAGVAQSPRYKIIEKRQSVAFWCNPISGHATLYWYQQILGQGPKLLIQFQNNGVVDDSQLPKDRFSAERLKGVDSTLKIQPAKLEDSAVYLCASRRLLTYNEQFFGPGTRLTVL.

This clonotype has a count of ten or more. The genes are TRBV15 and TRBJ1-4, with 7 bases lining up with TRBD1. Trimming took 0 bases from V and 4 from J; bases not matched to a gene: 5. CDR3 length equals 16 residues. Germline V CDR1 and CDR2: LNHNV, YYDKDF (reference sequence). The DNA for the CDR3 is TGTGCCACCAGCAGAGATTTCCGGGACAGTAATGAAAAACTGTTTTTT. Residues: CATSRDFRDSNEKLFF.

In this sample, this clonotype turned up many times. The junction and the germline gene differ at one end; a read error may be behind it. This chain uses TRBV7-8 with TRBJ2-3; weak D call: TRBD1 (5 bases). The CDR3 is 15 amino acids. Germline lookup yields CDR1 SGHVS and CDR2 FQNEAQ. CDR3 in DNA: TGTGCCAGCAACTTAGGGGTAAAAGGGACAGATACGCAGTATTTT. Translated: CASNLGVKGTDTQYF. The complete variable domain, with remaining parts taken from reference TRBV7-8 and TRBJ2-3, reads GAGVSQSPRYKVAKRGQDVALRCDPISGHVSLFWYQQALGQGPEFLTYFQNEAQLDKSGLPSDRFFAERPEGSVSTLKIQRTQQEDSAVYLCASNLGVKGTDTQYFGPGTRLTVL.

Many counts were recorded for this clonotype. This chain joins TRBV20-1 and TRBJ1-2; 9 bases line up with TRBD1. CDR3 length equals 15 residues. CDR1 and CDR2 (germline): DFQATT, SNEGSKA (reference sequence). Unmatched junction bases numbered 10, after V lost 0 bases and J lost 8 bases. This chain's CDR3 is CSARDGGQGRRGYTF. DNA for the CDR3: TGCAGTGCTAGAGACGGGGGACAGGGACGACGGGGCTACACCTTC.

This clonotype was found many times. The genes are TRBV5-1 and TRBJ2-7, with unresolved D. V lost 0 bases and J 5 bases, leaving 9 bases between the germline ends. Germline loops: CDR1 SGHRS, CDR2 YFSETQ. CDR3 size: 13 residues. CDR3 protein: CASSLGIENEQYF. CDR3 nucleotide sequence: TGCGCCAGCAGCTTGGGGATCGAGAACGAGCAGTACTTC.

A few counts support this clonotype. The gene calls are TRBV4-2 and TRBJ1-5, with 8 bases matching TRBD1. V was pared by 4 bases and J by 2 bases, with 4 bases of the junction left unmatched. The CDR3 has 15 residues. Germline V gene sequence: CDR1 LGHNA, CDR2 YNFKEQ. The CDR3 loop is CASSPAGQGNQPQHF. The CDR3 nucleotides are TGTGCCAGCAGCCCAGCGGGACAGGGCAATCAGCCCCAGCATTTT.

This clonotype has a count of ten or more. The chain employs TRBV11-1 and TRBJ1-1, with D hard to call. Per the germline V gene, CDR1 is SGHAT and CDR2 is FQDESV (reference sequence). This CDR3 has 13 amino acids. The V end was cut by 5 bases, the J end by 6 bases, with 13 bases between. For the CDR3, the DNA is TGTGCCAGCAGCCATTGGGGTGATCCTGAAGCTTTCTTT. It specifies CASSHWGDPEAFF. The complete variable domain, with remaining parts taken from reference TRBV11-1 and TRBJ1-1, reads EAEVAQSPRYKITEKSQAVAFWCDPISGHATLYWYRQILGQGPELLVQFQDESVVDDSQLPKDRFSAERLKGVDSTLKIQPAELGDSAMYLCASSHWGDPEAFFGQGTRLTVV.

This clonotype was counted a few times. This may be a read error: a much more frequent sequence differs by one nucleotide. The chain is built from TRBV24-1 and TRBJ2-3; the D gene is possibly TRBD2 (5 bases). The V gene's germline CDR1 is KGHDR and CDR2 SFDVKD. The CDR3 runs to 15 residues. Between the trimmed V and J ends, which lost 0 bases and 6 bases, there was a span of 12 bases. The CDR3 region has the DNA TGTGCCACCAGTGATTTGTACCGAGGGCGGGATACGCAGTATTTT. Translation gives CATSDLYRGRDTQYF.

This clonotype was observed at least ten times. The V gene is TRBV7-8, the J gene TRBJ1-4; D is undetermined. V lost 4 bases to trimming and J lost 11 bases, with 11 bases between them. This CDR3 is 12 amino acids long. From germline, CDR1 is SGHVS and CDR2 FQNEAQ. CDR3: CASSSNRVKLFF. CDR3 sequence (DNA): TGTGCCAGCAGCTCTAATCGCGTGAAACTGTTTTTT.

This clonotype occurred many times. This sequence joins TRBV5-1 and TRBJ2-3; 12 bases map to TRBD2. The J segment lost 5 bases and the V segment lost 4 bases, leaving 2 bases of the junction unmatched. Germline V gene lookup returns CDR1 SGHRS and CDR2 YFSETQ. The CDR3 runs to 14 residues. The CDR3 DNA is TGCGCCAGCAGCCTGGGACTAGCGGGAGATACGCAGTATTTT. Encoded protein: CASSLGLAGDTQYF.